What follows are 17 T cell receptor beta chains derived from one specimen sequenced in a study of blood T cells in healthy people across ages. A second about 7 to 12 cycle PCR used barcoded and J-beta primers. Each CDR3 protein gets one entry after TCRdb re-called the 5' RACE reads with MiXCR. Here the sample spans 780,000 or so distinct CDR3 sequences, roughly three fifths being singletons. The sample comprised blood. These receptors were taken from a man aged 35 to 55 in good health.

V gene TRBV10-3 combines with J gene TRBJ1-2; weak D call: TRBD1 (6 bases). Germline V lookup: CDR1 ENHRY, CDR2 SYGVKD. Trimming left V 2 bases short and J 8 bases short, with 18 bases between. CDR3 length equals 15 residues. Here the CDR3 reads CAISEEQGTWGGYTF. The DNA of the CDR3 is TGTGCCATCAGTGAGGAACAGGGAACTTGGGGGGGCTACACCTTC.

CDR3 sequence: CASSQDVGDNYEQYF. DNA for the CDR3: TGTGCCAGCAGCCAAGATGTAGGGGACAACTACGAGCAGTACTTC. J is TRBJ2-7 and V is TRBV4-2; possibly TRBD1 for D (6 bases). The CDR3 consists of 15 residues. Germline CDR1 is LGHNA and CDR2 is YNFKEQ. With 0 bases removed from V and 3 bases from J, the gap between germline ends came to 12 bases.

The genes are TRBV28 and TRBJ2-5; D is perhaps TRBD1 or TRBD2 (7 bases each). CDR3 size: 16 residues. The V end was cut by 1 base, the J end by 5 bases, with 17 bases between. Per the germline V gene, CDR1 is MDHEN and CDR2 is SYDVKM. CDR3 DNA: TGTGCCAGCAGTTTATCGCAGACAGGGAGGGAGGAGACCCAGTACTTC. This codes for CASSLSQTGREETQYF.

The chain links TRBV4-2 to TRBJ2-1; D is undetermined. Germline CDR1 reads LGHNA; CDR2 reads YNFKEQ. With 1 base removed from V and 8 bases from J, the gap between germline ends came to 9 bases. There are 13 residues in the CDR3. CDR3 bases: TGTGCCAGCAGCCAAGGGAATAGGGATGAGCAGTTCTTC. Its protein product is CASSQGNRDEQFF.

This clonotype was seen more than once but under ten times. This chain's CDR3 is CASSPTMGNWETQYF. DNA of the CDR3: TGTGCCAGCAGCCCCACGATGGGGAACTGGGAGACCCAGTACTTC. The V gene is TRBV7-3, the J gene TRBJ2-5, with D uncertain. The V gene's germline CDR1 is SGHTA and CDR2 FQGTGA. The CDR3 spans 15 residues. V gave up 5 bases and J gave up 5 bases, with 18 bases separating them.

The rearrangement uses TRBV29-1 and TRBJ2-2; D ambiguous. Trimming removed 2 bases from V and 2 bases from J, with 3 bases in between. CDR3 size: 12 residues. Germline CDR1 SQVTM, CDR2 ANQGSEA. The DNA of the CDR3 is TGCAGCGTTGAACTAAACACCGGGGAGCTGTTTTTT. This encodes CSVELNTGELFF.

The rearrangement links TRBV28 to TRBJ1-2; D unclear. CDR3 length equals 12 residues. Deletions cut 7 bases from V and 3 bases from J, with 9 bases between. Per the germline V gene, CDR1 is MDHEN and CDR2 is SYDVKM. In DNA, the CDR3 is TGTGCCAGCACAATCGCGGACTATGGCTACACCTTC. Its translation is CASTIADYGYTF.

This clonotype has more than one count but fewer than ten. The rearrangement joins TRBV5-1 to TRBJ2-7, with D tentatively TRBD1 or TRBD2 (5 bases each). Looked up from germline, CDR1 is SGHRS and CDR2 is YFSETQ. V was cut by 5 bases and J by 3 bases, with 12 bases left in between. The CDR3 is 13 residues long. CDR3 sequence reads: CASRLAGSYEQYF. The CDR3 DNA is TGCGCCAGCAGACTTGCAGGGAGCTACGAGCAGTACTTC.

The CDR3 nucleotides read TGTGCCAGCAGCACCATTGGGGATAGGTCCTACGAGCAGTACTTC. Translation: CASSTIGDRSYEQYF. V and J are TRBV6-2 or TRBV6-3 and TRBJ2-7; D call uncertain. This CDR3 is 15 amino acids long. Germline CDR1 reads MNHEY; CDR2 reads SVGEGT. Trimming removed 6 bases from V and 1 base from J, with 16 bases in between.

This chain connects TRBV12-3 or TRBV12-4 to TRBJ1-6; D gene ambiguous. The germline V and J ends were trimmed by 2 bases and 9 bases, with 11 bases remaining between them. This CDR3 contains 14 residues. CDR3 loop: CASSLQERGSPLHF. The CDR3 DNA is TGTGCCAGCAGTTTACAGGAGCGAGGTTCACCCCTCCACTTT.

This clonotype was recorded at least ten times. The J gene is TRBJ2-1, the V gene TRBV7-2; 10 bases fit TRBD2. The CDR3 loop spans 16 amino acids. J lost 11 bases, V lost 5 bases, and 15 bases had no gene match. The germline V gene has CDR1 SGHTA and CDR2 FQGNSA. The CDR3: CASSARGPSGSGQQFF. The CDR3 DNA reads as TGTGCCAGCAGCGCCCGCGGACCTAGCGGGAGCGGTCAGCAGTTCTTC.

The rearrangement uses TRBV7-9 and TRBJ1-2; D perhaps matches TRBD1 (6 bases). The CDR3 sequence is 13 residues long. The V and J ends lost 5 bases and 1 base respectively, with 8 bases between them. Germline V CDR1 and CDR2: SEHNR, FQNEAQ (reference sequence). CDR3 region: CASSRGGNYGYTF. The CDR3, as DNA: TGTGCCAGCAGCAGAGGGGGTAACTATGGCTACACCTTC.

This chain links TRBV20-1 with TRBJ2-3; 9 bases align to TRBD2. Looked up from germline, CDR1 is DFQATT and CDR2 is SNEGSKA (reference sequence). This CDR3 has 15 residues. The V and J ends lost 1 base and 2 bases, in that order; junction bases with no gene match: 4. The CDR3 reads CSARGLAGYTDTQYF. CDR3 DNA: TGCAGTGCTAGAGGCCTAGCGGGGTACACAGATACGCAGTATTTT.

The chain links TRBV28 to TRBJ2-4; 8 bases are a match to TRBD1. Germline V CDR1 and CDR2: MDHEN, SYDVKM. This CDR3 has 16 residues. The V segment lost 3 bases and the J segment 13 bases; nucleotides outside the gene matches: 17. For the CDR3, the DNA is TGTGCCAGCAGTTTGTACACAGGGGGTAAAGAGAGTACCCAGTACTTC. Translated: CASSLYTGGKESTQYF.

This chain uses TRBV28 with TRBJ2-1; weak D call: TRBD1 (6 bases). The CDR3 runs 15 residues. Germline loops: CDR1 MDHEN, CDR2 SYDVKM. V lost 8 bases and J lost 1, with 15 bases in between. Here the CDR3 DNA reads TGTGCCAGCGCCTTGGGGGCCGATTCCTACAATGAGCAGTTCTTC. The encoded protein is CASALGADSYNEQFF.

The J gene is TRBJ2-7, the V gene TRBV12-3 or TRBV12-4, with a possible D match to TRBD1 (5 bases). The CDR3 consists of 15 residues. V gave up 7 bases and J gave up 2 bases, with 18 bases separating them. CDR3 nucleotides: TGTGCCAGCACTCGACAGACCGGATATACCTACGAGCAGTACTTC. It translates to CASTRQTGYTYEQYF.

The V call is TRBV7-2, the J call TRBJ2-5; TRBD2 might be the D (6 bases). V was clipped by 1 base and J by 13 bases, with 13 bases between them. CDR3 length: 12 amino acids. In germline, CDR1 is SGHTA, CDR2 FQGNSA. CDR3 residues: CASSLVSGVWYF. For the CDR3, the DNA is TGTGCCAGCAGCTTAGTGTCGGGGGTGTGGTACTTC.